This entry features one T cell receptor beta chain sequence. Antigen unknown. These data are taken from a study of blood T cells in healthy people across ages. A J-beta primer mix and a sample-barcoded 5' primer were used in a second PCR of about 7 to 12 cycles. TCRdb redid the calling of the 5' RACE reads with MiXCR, one entry per CDR3 protein. The sample shows approximately 800,000 distinct CDR3 sequences, about half of them seen only once. This CDR3 comprises 13 residues. V was trimmed by 5 bases and J by 4 bases, leaving 14 bases between them. In germline, CDR1 is DFQATT, CDR2 SNEGSKA (reference sequence). Study results and limitations: Using unsorted PBMCs precluded a conclusive naive versus antigen-experienced comparison. There were more naive CD4+ cells and higher diversity in long-lived donors than in aged donors. Percentage of naive T cells showed a strong correlation with TCR beta diversity.

The sample taken for sequencing was blood. The V gene is TRBV20-1, the J gene TRBJ1-2; perhaps TRBD1 as D (6 bases). The receptor's source is a man at least 80 years old in good health. The CDR3 sequence is CSASGGQTYGYTF. CDR3 DNA: TGCAGTGCTTCGGGGGGACAAACCTATGGCTACACCTTC.